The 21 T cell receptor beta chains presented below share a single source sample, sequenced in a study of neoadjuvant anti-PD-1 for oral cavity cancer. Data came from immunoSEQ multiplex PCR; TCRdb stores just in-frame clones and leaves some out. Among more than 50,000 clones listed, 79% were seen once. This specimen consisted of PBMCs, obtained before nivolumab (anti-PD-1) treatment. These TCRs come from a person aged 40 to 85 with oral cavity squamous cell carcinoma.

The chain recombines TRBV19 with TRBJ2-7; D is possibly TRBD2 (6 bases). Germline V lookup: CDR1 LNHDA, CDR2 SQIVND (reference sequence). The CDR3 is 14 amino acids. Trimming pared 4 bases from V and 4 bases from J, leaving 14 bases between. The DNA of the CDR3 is TGTGCCAGTAGTAGGGGGACCGCGGGATACGAGCAGTACTTC. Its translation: CASSRGTAGYEQYF.

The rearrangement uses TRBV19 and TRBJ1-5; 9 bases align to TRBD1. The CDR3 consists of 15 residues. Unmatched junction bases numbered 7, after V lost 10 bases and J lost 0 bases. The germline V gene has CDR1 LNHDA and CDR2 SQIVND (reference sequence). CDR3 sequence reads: CATSDRGNSNQPQHF. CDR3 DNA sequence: TGTGCCACATCGGACAGGGGTAATAGCAATCAGCCCCAGCATTTT. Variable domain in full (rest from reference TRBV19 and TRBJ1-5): DGGITQSPKYLFRKEGQNVTLSCEQNLNHDAMYWYRQDPGQGLRLIYYSQIVNDFQKGDIAEGYSVSREKKESFPLTVTSAQKNPTAFYLCATSDRGNSNQPQHFGDGTRLSIL.

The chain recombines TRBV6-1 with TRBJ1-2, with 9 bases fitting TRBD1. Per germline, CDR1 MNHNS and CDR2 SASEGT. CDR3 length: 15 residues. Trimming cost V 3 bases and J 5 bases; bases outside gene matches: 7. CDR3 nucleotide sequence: TGTGCCAGCAGTGATACAGGGGGCCGGATATATGGCTACACCTTC. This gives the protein CASSDTGGRIYGYTF.

The CDR3 nucleotides are TGTGCCAGCACCCGGGGGGGCGCGAGCACAGATACGCAGTATTTT. Residues: CASTRGGASTDTQYF. The chain employs TRBV28 and TRBJ2-3; 8 bases are shared with TRBD2. In germline, CDR1 is MDHEN, CDR2 SYDVKM. The CDR3 extends over 15 amino acids. The V gene end was trimmed by 7 bases and the J gene end by 0 bases; junction bases not matched to a gene: 6.

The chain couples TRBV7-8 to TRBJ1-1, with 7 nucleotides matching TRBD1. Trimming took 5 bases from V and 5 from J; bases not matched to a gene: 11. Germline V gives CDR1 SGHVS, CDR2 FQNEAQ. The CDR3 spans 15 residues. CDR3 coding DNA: TGTGCCAGCAGCCCGGGACAGCCCGTTGGTACTGAAGCTTTCTTT. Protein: CASSPGQPVGTEAFF. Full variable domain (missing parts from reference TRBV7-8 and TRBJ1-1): GAGVSQSPRYKVAKRGQDVALRCDPISGHVSLFWYQQALGQGPEFLTYFQNEAQLDKSGLPSDRFFAERPEGSVSTLKIQRTQQEDSAVYLCASSPGQPVGTEAFFGQGTRLTVV.

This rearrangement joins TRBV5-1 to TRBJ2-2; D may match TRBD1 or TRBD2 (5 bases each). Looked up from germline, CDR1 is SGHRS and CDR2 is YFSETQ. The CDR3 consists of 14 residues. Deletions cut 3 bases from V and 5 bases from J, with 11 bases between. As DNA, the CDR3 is TGCGCCAGCAGCTGGACTTGGGGGACCGGGGAGCTGTTTTTT. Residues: CASSWTWGTGELFF. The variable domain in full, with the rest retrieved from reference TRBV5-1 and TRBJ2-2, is KAGVTQTPRYLIKTRGQQVTLSCSPISGHRSVSWYQQTPGQGLQFLFEYFSETQRNKGNFPGRFSGRQFSNSRSEMNVSTLELGDSALYLCASSWTWGTGELFFGEGSRLTVL.

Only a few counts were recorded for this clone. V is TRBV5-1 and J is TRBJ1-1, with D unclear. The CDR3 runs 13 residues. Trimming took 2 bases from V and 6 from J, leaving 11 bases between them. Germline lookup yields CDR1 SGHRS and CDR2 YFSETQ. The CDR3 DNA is TGCGCCAGCAGCTTCTTGGGAGGCGCTGAAGCTTTCTTT. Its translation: CASSFLGGAEAFF.

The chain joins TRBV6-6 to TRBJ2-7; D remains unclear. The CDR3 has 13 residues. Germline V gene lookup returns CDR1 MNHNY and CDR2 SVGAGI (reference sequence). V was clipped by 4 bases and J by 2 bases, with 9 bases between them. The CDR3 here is CASSFSGAYEQYF. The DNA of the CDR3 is TGTGCCAGCAGTTTCTCTGGGGCCTACGAGCAGTACTTC.

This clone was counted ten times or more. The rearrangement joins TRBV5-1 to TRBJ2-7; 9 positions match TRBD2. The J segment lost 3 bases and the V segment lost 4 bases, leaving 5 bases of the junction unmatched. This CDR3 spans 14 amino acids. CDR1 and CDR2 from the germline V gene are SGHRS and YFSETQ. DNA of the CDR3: TGCGCCAGCAGCCCCCGACTAGCGGTCTACGAGCAGTACTTC. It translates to CASSPRLAVYEQYF. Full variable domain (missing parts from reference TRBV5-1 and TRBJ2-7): KAGVTQTPRYLIKTRGQQVTLSCSPISGHRSVSWYQQTPGQGLQFLFEYFSETQRNKGNFPGRFSGRQFSNSRSEMNVSTLELGDSALYLCASSPRLAVYEQYFGPGTRLTVT.

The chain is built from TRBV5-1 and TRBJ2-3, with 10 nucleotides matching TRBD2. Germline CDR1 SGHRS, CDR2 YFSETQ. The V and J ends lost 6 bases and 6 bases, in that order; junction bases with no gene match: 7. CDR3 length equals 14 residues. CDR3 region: CASKLAGLQDTQYF. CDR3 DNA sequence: TGCGCCAGCAAACTAGCGGGACTTCAGGATACGCAGTATTTT.

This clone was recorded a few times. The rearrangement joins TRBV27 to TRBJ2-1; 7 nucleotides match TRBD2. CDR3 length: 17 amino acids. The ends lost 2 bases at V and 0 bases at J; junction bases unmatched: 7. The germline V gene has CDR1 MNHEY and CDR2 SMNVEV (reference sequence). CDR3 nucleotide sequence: TGTGCCAGCAGTTTACGCCTGACTAGCCTCTCCTACAATGAGCAGTTCTTC. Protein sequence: CASSLRLTSLSYNEQFF.

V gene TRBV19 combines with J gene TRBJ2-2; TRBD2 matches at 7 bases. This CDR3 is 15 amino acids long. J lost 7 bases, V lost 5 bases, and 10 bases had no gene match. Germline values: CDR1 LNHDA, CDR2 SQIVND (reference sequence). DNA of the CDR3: TGTGCCAGTAGTGGAGGGAGGGTATCTGGCGGGGAGCTGTTTTTT. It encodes CASSGGRVSGGELFF.

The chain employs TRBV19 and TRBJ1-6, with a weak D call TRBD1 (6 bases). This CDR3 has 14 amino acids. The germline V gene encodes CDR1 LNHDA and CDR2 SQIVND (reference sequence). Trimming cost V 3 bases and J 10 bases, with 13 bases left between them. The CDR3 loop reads CASSIQGRESPLHF. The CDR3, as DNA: TGTGCCAGTAGTATTCAGGGGCGGGAATCACCCCTCCACTTT.

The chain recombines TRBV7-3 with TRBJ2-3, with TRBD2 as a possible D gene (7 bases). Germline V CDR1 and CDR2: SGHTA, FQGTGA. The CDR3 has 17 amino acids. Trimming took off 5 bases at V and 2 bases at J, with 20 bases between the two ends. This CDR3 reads CASSLGRLGGTTDTQYF. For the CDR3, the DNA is TGTGCCAGCAGCCTCGGGAGGCTGGGGGGCACCACAGATACGCAGTATTTT.

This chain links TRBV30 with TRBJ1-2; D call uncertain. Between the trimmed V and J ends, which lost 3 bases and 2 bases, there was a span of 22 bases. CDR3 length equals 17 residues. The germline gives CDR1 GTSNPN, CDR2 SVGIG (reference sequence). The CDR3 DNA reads TGTGCCTGGAGCGAGAATGCTGGACGGCCAAGGAACTATGGCTACACCTTC. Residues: CAWSENAGRPRNYGYTF.

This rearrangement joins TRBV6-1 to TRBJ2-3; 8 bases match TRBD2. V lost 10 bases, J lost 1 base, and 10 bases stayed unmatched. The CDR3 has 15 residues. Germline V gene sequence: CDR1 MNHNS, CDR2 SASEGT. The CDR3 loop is CAITGRDRGTDTQYF. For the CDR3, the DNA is TGTGCCATCACCGGGAGGGACCGTGGCACAGATACGCAGTATTTT.

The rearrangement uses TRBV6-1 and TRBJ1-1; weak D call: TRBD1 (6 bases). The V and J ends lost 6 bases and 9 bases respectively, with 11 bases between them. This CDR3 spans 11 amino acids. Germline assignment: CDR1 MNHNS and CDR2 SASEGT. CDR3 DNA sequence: TGTGCCAGCAGGGACAGCTCAAAAGCTTTCTTT. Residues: CASRDSSKAFF.

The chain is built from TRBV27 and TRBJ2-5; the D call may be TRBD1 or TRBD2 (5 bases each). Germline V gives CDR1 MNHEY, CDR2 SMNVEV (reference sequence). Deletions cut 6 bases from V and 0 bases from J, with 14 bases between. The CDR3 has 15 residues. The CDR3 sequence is CASRRDVGHQETQYF. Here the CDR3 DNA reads TGTGCCAGCAGGAGGGACGTGGGGCACCAAGAGACCCAGTACTTC.

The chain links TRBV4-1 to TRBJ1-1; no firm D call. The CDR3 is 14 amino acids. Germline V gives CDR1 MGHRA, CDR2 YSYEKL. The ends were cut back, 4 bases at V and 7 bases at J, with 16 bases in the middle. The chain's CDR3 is CASSLLHPYDEAFF. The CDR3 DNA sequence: TGCGCCAGCAGCCTACTACATCCGTATGATGAAGCTTTCTTT.

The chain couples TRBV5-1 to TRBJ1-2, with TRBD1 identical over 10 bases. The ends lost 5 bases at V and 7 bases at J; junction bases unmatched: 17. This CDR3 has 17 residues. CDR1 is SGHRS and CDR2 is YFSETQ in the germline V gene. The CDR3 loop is CASSRTTGTGVLGGYTF. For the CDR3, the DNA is TGCGCCAGCAGTCGCACCACCGGGACAGGGGTTTTAGGTGGCTACACCTTC.

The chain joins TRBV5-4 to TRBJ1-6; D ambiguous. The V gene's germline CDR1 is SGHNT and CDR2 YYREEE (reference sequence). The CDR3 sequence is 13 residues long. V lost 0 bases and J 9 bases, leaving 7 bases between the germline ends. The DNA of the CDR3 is TGTGCCAGCAGCTTGGCTGGAATTTCACCCCTCCACTTT. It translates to CASSLAGISPLHF.